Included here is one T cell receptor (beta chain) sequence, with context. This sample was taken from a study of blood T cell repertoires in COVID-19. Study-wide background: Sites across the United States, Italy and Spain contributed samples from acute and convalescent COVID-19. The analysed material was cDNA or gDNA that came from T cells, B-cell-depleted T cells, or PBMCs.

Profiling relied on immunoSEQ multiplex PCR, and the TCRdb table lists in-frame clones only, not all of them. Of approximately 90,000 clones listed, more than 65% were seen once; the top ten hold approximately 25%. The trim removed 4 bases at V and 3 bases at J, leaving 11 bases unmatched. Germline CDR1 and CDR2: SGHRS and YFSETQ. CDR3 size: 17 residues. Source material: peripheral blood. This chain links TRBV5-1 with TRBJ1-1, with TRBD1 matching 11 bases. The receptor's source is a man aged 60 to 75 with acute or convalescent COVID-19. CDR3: CASSPGQGAQLDTEAFF. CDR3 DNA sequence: TGCGCCAGCAGCCCCGGACAGGGGGCCCAACTAGACACTGAAGCTTTCTTT. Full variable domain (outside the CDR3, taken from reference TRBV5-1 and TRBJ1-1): KAGVTQTPRYLIKTRGQQVTLSCSPISGHRSVSWYQQTPGQGLQFLFEYFSETQRNKGNFPGRFSGRQFSNSRSEMNVSTLELGDSALYLCASSPGQGAQLDTEAFFGQGTRLTVV.